Following are 30 T cell receptor beta chains from one sample sequenced in a study of T-cell reconstitution after alpha-beta-depleted transplantation in children. Unique molecular identifiers were incorporated when the TCRbeta library was constructed. Each CDR3 protein gets one entry after TCRdb re-called the PCR reads with MiXCR. The sample records 300,000 to 350,000 distinct CDR3 sequences, around 15% being singletons. The sequenced sample was PBMCs, mostly from graft donor cells, obtained 360 days after TCRalphabeta/CD19-depleted stem cell transplant. The source of these receptors is a male patient between 2 and 15 years old who had a stem cell transplant for acute lymphoblastic leukemia, so the T cells may come from the graft donor.

This clonotype was seen just once. V usage is TRBV25-1 and J usage is TRBJ2-6; D is unresolved. Germline CDR1 MGHDK, CDR2 SYGVNS. This CDR3 has 11 amino acids. The CDR3 coding sequence is TGTGAAGTACCCGGGGCCAACGTCCTGACTTTC. The encoded protein is CEVPGANVLTF.

The chain uses TRBV29-1 and TRBJ2-4, with 8 bases aligning to TRBD2. The germline gives CDR1 SQVTM, CDR2 ANQGSEA. V lost 6 bases, J lost 15 bases, and 10 bases stayed unmatched. This CDR3 is 11 amino acids long. The CDR3 protein is CSVVIAGTGYF. DNA of the CDR3: TGCAGCGTGGTAATAGCGGGGACCGGGTACTTC.

The chain links TRBV9 to TRBJ2-7; D is possibly TRBD1 (6 bases). With 4 bases removed from V and 6 bases from J, the gap between germline ends came to 8 bases. Germline-derived CDR1 and CDR2 are SGDLS and YYNGEE. The CDR3 extends over 11 amino acids. The CDR3 loop is CASSKGGEQYF. CDR3 nucleotide sequence: TGTGCCAGCAGCAAAGGGGGCGAGCAGTACTTC.

CDR3 sequence (DNA): TGCAGTGCGCAACCCTCTACGGTCGAGCAGTACTTC. Residues: CSAQPSTVEQYF. This chain connects TRBV20-1 to TRBJ2-7; D gene uncertain. This CDR3 comprises 12 residues. Germline lookup yields CDR1 DFQATT and CDR2 SNEGSKA (reference sequence). V was pared by 6 bases and J by 6 bases, with 15 bases between.

This clonotype showed up just a few times. The chain recombines TRBV10-3 with TRBJ1-1; D perhaps matches TRBD1 (6 bases). The CDR3 contains 11 residues. Germline values: CDR1 ENHRY, CDR2 SYGVKD. The V end lost 10 bases, the J end lost 7 bases, and 13 bases lay between the germline ends. The CDR3 is CATKTGREAFF. The CDR3 DNA is TGTGCCACCAAGACAGGCCGTGAAGCTTTCTTT.

The chain links TRBV4-1 to TRBJ2-7, with D perhaps given as TRBD1 or TRBD2 (5 bases each). The CDR3 runs to 15 residues. Germline V lookup: CDR1 MGHRA, CDR2 YSYEKL. V was pared by 0 bases and J by 5 bases, with 14 bases between. The CDR3 DNA reads as TGCGCCAGCAGCCAAGAAACGGGACGTGACCACGAGCAGTACTTC. Amino acid sequence: CASSQETGRDHEQYF.

In regard to this clonotype: Being one base from a much bigger clone, this may be a read error. A read error is likely, as this CDR3 ends without the conserved phenylalanine or tryptophan. The genes are TRBV20-1 and TRBJ1-4; D gene ambiguous. This CDR3 region has 14 residues. V shed 6 bases and J shed 5 bases, with 16 bases lying between them. Germline V gene data show CDR1 as DFQATT and CDR2 as SNEGSKA (reference sequence). As DNA, the CDR3 is TGCAGTGCCGCCCCCCCGGGTAGGAATGAAAAACTGTTTTGT. This translates into CSAAPPGRNEKLFC.

This clonotype was seen a handful of times. The chain combines TRBV14 with TRBJ2-7, with 7 bases identical to TRBD1. Trimming removed 1 base from V and 5 bases from J; junction bases left unmatched: 11. Germline values: CDR1 SGHDN, CDR2 FVKESK. The CDR3 spans 16 residues. CDR3 in DNA: TGTGCCAGCAGCCAAGTAAGGGGGCGCAATAGGAACGAGCAGTACTTC. This sequence encodes CASSQVRGRNRNEQYF.

This rearrangement joins TRBV29-1 to TRBJ1-1; 8 nucleotides match TRBD1. V lost 0 bases, J lost 5 bases, and 11 bases stayed unmatched. Germline CDR1 and CDR2: SQVTM and ANQGSEA. The CDR3 spans 16 residues. CDR3 protein: CSVEEWGNRGRTEAFF. DNA of the CDR3: TGCAGCGTTGAAGAGTGGGGAAACAGGGGGAGGACTGAAGCTTTCTTT.

The genes are TRBV12-3 or TRBV12-4 and TRBJ1-5, with D perhaps TRBD1 (5 bases). V was shortened by 8 bases and J by 2 bases, with 10 bases between the two germline ends. CDR3 size: 13 residues. The CDR3 sequence: CASQPGRNQPQHF. The CDR3 DNA is TGTGCCAGCCAGCCGGGGCGCAATCAGCCCCAGCATTTT.

In this sample, this clonotype turned up a few times. The chain recombines TRBV4-3 with TRBJ2-2; D is unresolved. This CDR3 is 15 amino acids long. V was pared by 4 bases and J by 1 base, with 10 bases between. Germline CDR1 and CDR2: LGHNA and YSLEER. As DNA, the CDR3 is TGCGCCAGCAGCCCCGAGGCAGGGAACACCGGGGAGCTGTTTTTT. Protein product: CASSPEAGNTGELFF.

This chain connects TRBV6-2 or TRBV6-3 to TRBJ2-1; 13 bases are shared with TRBD2. The germline V gene has CDR1 MNHEY and CDR2 SVGEGT. CDR3 length equals 16 residues. J was trimmed by 9 bases and V by 2 bases; bases with no gene match: 7. CDR3 sequence reads: CASSYEELAGGGEQFF. CDR3 coding DNA: TGTGCCAGCAGTTACGAAGAACTAGCGGGAGGGGGTGAGCAGTTCTTC.

Only a few counts were recorded for this clonotype. V usage is TRBV24-1 and J usage is TRBJ2-2; 10 bases fit TRBD1. Trimming took 2 bases from V and 3 from J; bases not matched to a gene: 2. The CDR3 extends over 16 amino acids. Germline lookup yields CDR1 KGHDR and CDR2 SFDVKD. The CDR3 DNA reads as TGTGCCACCAGTGATTGGACAGGGGGAGACACCGGGGAGCTGTTTTTT. Translation gives CATSDWTGGDTGELFF.

The CDR3 spells CSAPNARGRNTGELFF. As DNA, the CDR3 is TGCAGTGCTCCCAATGCCAGGGGGCGCAACACCGGGGAGCTGTTTTTT. This chain connects TRBV20-1 to TRBJ2-2; 8 nucleotides agree with TRBD1. V lost 5 bases and J lost 2; bases outside the gene matches: 10. Germline CDR1 and CDR2: DFQATT and SNEGSKA (reference sequence). This CDR3 is 16 amino acids long.

This clonotype showed up just a few times. V gene TRBV27 combines with J gene TRBJ2-1; 11 bases are shared with TRBD2. Germline assignment: CDR1 MNHEY and CDR2 SMNVEV (reference sequence). V trimming: 7 bases; J trimming: 0 bases; junction bases outside the gene matches: 5. The CDR3 is 16 residues long. For the CDR3, the DNA is TGTGCCAGCATAGCGGGAGGGCCTAGCTCCTACAATGAGCAGTTCTTC. This translates into CASIAGGPSSYNEQFF.

This clonotype appeared a few times. The rearrangement links TRBV4-1 to TRBJ2-7; D may be TRBD2 (6 bases). The CDR3 length is 14 residues. V dropped 4 bases and J dropped 2 bases, with 12 bases sitting between them. Germline V gives CDR1 MGHRA, CDR2 YSYEKL. DNA for the CDR3: TGCGCCAGCAGCCCGGGACTTCTCCCCTACGAGCAGTACTTC. It encodes CASSPGLLPYEQYF.

The CDR3 coding sequence is TGCGCCAGCAGCCAAGATCCGGGACTAGCGGGAGTCGGGGAGACCCAGTACTTC. The encoded protein is CASSQDPGLAGVGETQYF. The V and J genes are TRBV4-3 and TRBJ2-5; 14 positions agree with TRBD2. Trimming took 0 bases from V and 5 from J; bases not matched to a gene: 8. Germline CDR1 is LGHNA and CDR2 is YSLEER. This CDR3 spans 18 amino acids.

Many counts were recorded for this clonotype. The V gene is TRBV11-2, the J gene TRBJ2-1, with unresolved D. The V gene lost 2 bases and the J gene lost 4 bases, with 9 bases spanning the gap. Germline values: CDR1 SGHAT, CDR2 FQNNGV. This CDR3 region has 14 residues. The CDR3 nucleotides are TGTGCCAGCAGCTTAACGGCATCTTACAATGAGCAGTTCTTC. The encoded protein is CASSLTASYNEQFF.

Concerning this clonotype itself: At one of its ends the junction is not consistent with the germline gene, which may arise from a read error. CDR3 DNA sequence: TGTGCCAGCAGCCTTTCACGGCGCTATCGCTACACCTTC. Its translation is CASSLSRRYRYTF. This chain joins TRBV14 and TRBJ1-2; D is unclear. Germline V CDR1 and CDR2: SGHDN, FVKESK. The CDR3 is 13 amino acids.

The chain uses TRBV27 and TRBJ2-7; 9 nucleotides match TRBD2. J lost 3 bases, V lost 6 bases, and 18 bases had no gene match. Germline CDR1 and CDR2: MNHEY and SMNVEV (reference sequence). The CDR3 loop spans 18 amino acids. CDR3 sequence reads: CASRKQGLAAPALYEQYF. The DNA of the CDR3 is TGTGCCAGCAGGAAACAGGGACTAGCCGCCCCGGCGCTCTACGAGCAGTACTTC.

This clonotype turned up a few times. The chain links TRBV12-3 or TRBV12-4 to TRBJ2-2; weak D call: TRBD1 (6 bases). The CDR3 is 15 residues long. V was shortened by 5 bases and J by 2 bases, with 12 bases between the two germline ends. CDR3 amino acids: CASSPGQFNTGELFF. DNA for the CDR3: TGTGCCAGCAGTCCGGGACAATTCAACACCGGGGAGCTGTTTTTT.

V usage is TRBV12-3 or TRBV12-4 and J usage is TRBJ2-7, with 7 bases matching TRBD1. Germline trimming cut 6 bases from V and 4 bases from J; bases unmatched to any gene: 9. The CDR3 has 14 amino acids. The DNA of the CDR3 is TGTGCCAGCAGCCAGACAGGGAGCGGTTACGAGCAGTACTTC. Translated, it gives CASSQTGSGYEQYF.

The table lists this clonotype with many counts. The V gene is TRBV28, the J gene TRBJ2-7; D gene uncertain. With 5 bases removed from V and 3 bases from J, the gap between germline ends came to 20 bases. CDR3 length: 16 residues. CDR1 and CDR2 from the germline V gene are MDHEN and SYDVKM. CDR3 DNA: TGTGCCAGCAGTGCCATCGAGGCTAAAGTTGGCTACGAGCAGTACTTC. This sequence encodes CASSAIEAKVGYEQYF.

The chain carries TRBV4-3 and TRBJ2-7; D uncertain. Trimming shortened V by 4 bases and J by 2 bases, and 12 bases separated the two germline ends. The germline V gene encodes CDR1 LGHNA and CDR2 YSLEER. CDR3 length: 14 residues. The CDR3 loop is CASSPSFSTYEQYF. Written as DNA, the CDR3 is TGCGCCAGCAGCCCCTCCTTCTCCACCTACGAGCAGTACTTC.

This clonotype was observed at least ten times. CDR3 residues: CASSLSGQGGYEQYF. In DNA form, the CDR3 reads TGTGCCAGCAGTTTGTCGGGACAGGGGGGCTACGAGCAGTACTTC. This chain links TRBV12-3 or TRBV12-4 with TRBJ2-7; TRBD1 aligns across 11 bases. With 3 bases clipped from V and 3 bases from J, the junction kept 4 bases outside the gene matches. This CDR3 has 15 amino acids.

This clonotype was observed a few times. This chain joins TRBV6-5 and TRBJ2-1; 9 bases match TRBD2. Germline V lookup: CDR1 MNHEY, CDR2 SVGAGI. Trimming cost V 6 bases and J 1 base; bases outside gene matches: 7. The CDR3 is made up of 16 amino acids. For the CDR3, the DNA is TGTGCCAGCAGGAGGGCTAGCGGGGCATCCTACAATGAGCAGTTCTTC. Protein sequence: CASRRASGASYNEQFF.

The genes are TRBV11-2 and TRBJ2-7; 8 bases fit TRBD1. J lost 0 bases, V lost 5 bases, and 6 bases had no gene match. Germline CDR1 reads SGHAT; CDR2 reads FQNNGV. The CDR3 consists of 15 residues. The DNA of the CDR3 is TGTGCCAGCAGCCTTACCGGGACAGGCTCCTACGAGCAGTACTTC. Its translation is CASSLTGTGSYEQYF.

This clonotype was counted between two and nine times. The chain employs TRBV7-2 and TRBJ1-2, with a weak D call TRBD1 (5 bases). Trimming took off 1 base at V and 0 bases at J, with 12 bases between the two ends. This CDR3 has 16 residues. In germline, CDR1 is SGHTA, CDR2 FQGNSA. The CDR3 DNA sequence: TGTGCCAGCAGCTTAGAGTGGACAAGAGCTAACTATGGCTACACCTTC. It translates to CASSLEWTRANYGYTF.

The chain has TRBV12-3 or TRBV12-4 and TRBJ2-3, with TRBD1 matching 7 bases. Germline trimming cut 4 bases from V and 4 bases from J; bases unmatched to any gene: 5. The CDR3 runs to 14 residues. CDR3: CASSSRQGSDTQYF. The CDR3 coding sequence is TGTGCCAGCAGTTCACGACAGGGTTCAGATACGCAGTATTTT.

This clonotype has just a few counts. The rearrangement joins TRBV4-3 to TRBJ2-7; no firm D call. Germline values: CDR1 LGHNA, CDR2 YSLEER. Trimming stripped 4 bases from V and 4 bases from J, with 23 bases between. This CDR3 is built from 17 residues. DNA for the CDR3: TGCGCCAGCAGCCGAGACTTTGCGTACAGCGATATTTACGAGCAGTACTTC. Its translation: CASSRDFAYSDIYEQYF.